The source of this TCR beta chain is a study of response to subunit inactivated influenza vaccine. TCRdb itself ran the RT-PCR reads through MiXCR, one entry per CDR3 protein. The sample consists of under 200,000 distinct CDR3 sequences, approximately 12% of them appearing once. This clonotype was observed a few times. The CDR3 is made up of 16 amino acids. V lost 5 bases, J lost 0 bases, and 17 bases lay in between. Germline V CDR1 and CDR2: DFQATT, SNEGSKA (reference sequence). This sample was also put to use in a study of T cells expressing NK-cell markers. In that study: The TCR beta cDNA came from 5'RACE template switching with UMIs.

The receptor's source is a man aged 50 to 60 who received an inactivated influenza vaccine. The material was CD8+ T cells sorted from PBMCs, obtained approximately 13 days after vaccination. The V gene is TRBV20-1, the J gene TRBJ1-5; possibly TRBD1 for D (6 bases). CDR3 loop: CSAVKDSFYSNQPQHF. For the CDR3, the DNA is TGCAGTGCTGTCAAGGACAGCTTTTATAGCAATCAGCCCCAGCATTTT.